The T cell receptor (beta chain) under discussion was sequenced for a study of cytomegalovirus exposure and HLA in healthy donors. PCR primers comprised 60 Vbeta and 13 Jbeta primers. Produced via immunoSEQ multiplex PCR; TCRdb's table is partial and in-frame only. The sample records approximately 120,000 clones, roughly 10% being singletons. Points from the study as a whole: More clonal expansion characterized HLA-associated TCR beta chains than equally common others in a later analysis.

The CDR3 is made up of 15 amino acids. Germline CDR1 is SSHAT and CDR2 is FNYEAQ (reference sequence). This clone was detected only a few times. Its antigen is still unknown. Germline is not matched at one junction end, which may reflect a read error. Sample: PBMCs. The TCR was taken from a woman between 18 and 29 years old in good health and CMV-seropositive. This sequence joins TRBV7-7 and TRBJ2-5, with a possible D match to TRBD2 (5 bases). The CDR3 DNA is TGTGCTAGCAGCTTAGGTTCGGGATTCCAAGAGACCCAGTACTTC. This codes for CASSLGSGFQETQYF. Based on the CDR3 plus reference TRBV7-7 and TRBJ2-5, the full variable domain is GAGVSQSPRYKVTKRGQDVTLRCDPISSHATLYWYQQALGQGPEFLTYFNYEAQPDKSGLPSDRFSAERPEGSISTLTIQRTEQRDSAMYRCASSLGSGFQETQYFGPGTRLLVL.